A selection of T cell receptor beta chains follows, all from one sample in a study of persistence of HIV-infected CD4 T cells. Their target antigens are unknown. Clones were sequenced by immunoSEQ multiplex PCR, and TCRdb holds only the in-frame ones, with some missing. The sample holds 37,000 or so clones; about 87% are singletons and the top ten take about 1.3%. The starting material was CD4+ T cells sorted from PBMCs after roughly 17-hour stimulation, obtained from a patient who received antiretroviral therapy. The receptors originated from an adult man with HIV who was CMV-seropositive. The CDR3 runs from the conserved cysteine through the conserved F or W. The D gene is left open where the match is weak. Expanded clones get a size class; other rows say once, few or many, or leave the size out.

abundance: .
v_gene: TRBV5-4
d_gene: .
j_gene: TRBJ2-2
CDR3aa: CASSLQGRTGELFF
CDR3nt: TGTGCCAGCAGCTTGCAGGGGCGGACCGGGGAGCTGTTTTTT

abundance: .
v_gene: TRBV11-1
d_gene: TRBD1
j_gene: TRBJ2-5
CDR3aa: CASRRGQQETQYF
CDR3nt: TGTGCCTCTCGCAGGGGGCAACAAGAGACCCAGTACTTC

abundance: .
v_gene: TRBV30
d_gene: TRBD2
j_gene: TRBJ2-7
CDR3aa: CAWSVGLTSGGGVREQYF
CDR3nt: TGTGCCTGGAGTGTAGGGCTGACTAGCGGGGGTGGGGTTCGCGAGCAGTACTTC

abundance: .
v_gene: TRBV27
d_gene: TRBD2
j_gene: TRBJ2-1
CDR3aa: CASSSSALAGQIYNEQFF
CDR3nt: TGTGCCAGCAGTTCCTCCGCACTAGCGGGCCAGATCTACAATGAGCAGTTCTTC

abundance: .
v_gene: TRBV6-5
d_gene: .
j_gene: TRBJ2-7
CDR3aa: CASSPLQGPYEQYF
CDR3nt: TGTGCCAGCAGCCCACTACAGGGCCCCTACGAGCAGTACTTC

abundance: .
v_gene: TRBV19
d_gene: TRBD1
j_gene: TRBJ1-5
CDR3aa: CASSTKDRINQPQHF
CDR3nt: TGTGCCAGTAGTACAAAGGACAGGATTAATCAGCCCCAGCATTTT

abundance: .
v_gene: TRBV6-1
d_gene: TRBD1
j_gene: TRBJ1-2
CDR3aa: CASSEIRGGGYTF
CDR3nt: TGTGCCAGCAGTGAAATAAGAGGGGGCGGCTACACCTTC

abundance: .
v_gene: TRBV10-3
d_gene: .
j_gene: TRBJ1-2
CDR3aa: CAISEAVGFSAGYTF
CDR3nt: TGTGCCATCAGTGAGGCGGTTGGGTTTTCTGCGGGCTACACCTTC

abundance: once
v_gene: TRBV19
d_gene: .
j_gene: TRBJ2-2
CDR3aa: CASSITVGGELFF
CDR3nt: TGTGCCAGTAGTATAACAGTTGGAGGGGAGCTGTTTTTT

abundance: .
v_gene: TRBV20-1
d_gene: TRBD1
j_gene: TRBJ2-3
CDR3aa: CSASGQGAPDTQYF
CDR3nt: TGCAGTGCTAGTGGACAGGGGGCCCCAGATACGCAGTATTTT

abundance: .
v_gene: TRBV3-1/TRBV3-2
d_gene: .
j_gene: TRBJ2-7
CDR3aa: CASSQGYEQYF
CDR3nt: TGTGCCAGCAGCCAAGGCTACGAGCAGTACTTC

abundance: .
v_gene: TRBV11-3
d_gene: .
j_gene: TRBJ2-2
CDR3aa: CASSSGLGGNTGELFF
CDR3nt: TGTGCCAGCAGCTCTGGACTGGGGGGGAACACCGGGGAGCTGTTTTTT

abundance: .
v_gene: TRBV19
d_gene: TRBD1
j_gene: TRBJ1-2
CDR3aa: CASSTRDRQTYGYTF
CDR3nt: TGTGCCAGTAGTACCCGGGACAGGCAGACCTATGGCTACACCTTC

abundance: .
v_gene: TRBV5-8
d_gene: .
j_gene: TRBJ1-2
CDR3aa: CASSRLGGKPNYGYTF
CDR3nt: TGTGCCAGCAGCCGGTTGGGGGGGAAGCCTAACTATGGCTACACCTTC

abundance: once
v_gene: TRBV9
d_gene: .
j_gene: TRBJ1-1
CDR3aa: CASSVLSGGEDTEAFF
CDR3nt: TGTGCCAGCAGCGTCCTGAGTGGAGGGGAAGACACTGAAGCTTTCTTT

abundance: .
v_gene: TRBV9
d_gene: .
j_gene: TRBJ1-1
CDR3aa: CASSVGRDPEAFF
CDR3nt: TGTGCCAGCAGCGTAGGTAGGGACCCTGAAGCTTTCTTT

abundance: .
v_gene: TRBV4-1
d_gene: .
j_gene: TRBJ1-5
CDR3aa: CASSQEGRKQPQHF
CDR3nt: TGCGCCAGCAGCCAAGAGGGCAGGAAACAGCCCCAGCATTTT

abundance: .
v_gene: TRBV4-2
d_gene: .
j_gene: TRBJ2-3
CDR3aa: CASSPQGGPVGDTQYF
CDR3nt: TGTGCCAGCAGCCCCCAGGGGGGGCCGGTGGGAGATACGCAGTATTTT

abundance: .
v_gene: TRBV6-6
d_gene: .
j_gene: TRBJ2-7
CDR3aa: CASSYQYEQYF
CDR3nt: TGTGCCAGCAGTTACCAATACGAGCAGTACTTC

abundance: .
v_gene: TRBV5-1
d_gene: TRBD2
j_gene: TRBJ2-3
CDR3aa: CASSASGTSTDTQYF
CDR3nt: TGCGCCAGCAGCGCCAGCGGGACTAGCACAGATACGCAGTATTTT

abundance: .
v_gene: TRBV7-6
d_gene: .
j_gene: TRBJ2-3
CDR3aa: CASSPGLISTDTQYF
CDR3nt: TGTGCCAGCAGCCCAGGGTTGATAAGCACAGATACGCAGTATTTT

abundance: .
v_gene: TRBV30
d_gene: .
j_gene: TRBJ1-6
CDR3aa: CAWSPSSPGPLNSPLHF
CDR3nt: TGTGCCTGGAGTCCTTCTTCACCGGGACCTCTTAATTCACCCCTCCACTTT

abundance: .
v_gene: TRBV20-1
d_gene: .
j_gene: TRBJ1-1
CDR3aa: CSARDKGRAFF
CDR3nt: TGCAGTGCTAGAGATAAGGGGAGGGCTTTCTTT

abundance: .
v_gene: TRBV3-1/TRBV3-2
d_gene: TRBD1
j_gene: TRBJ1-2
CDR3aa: CASSPQGKYGYTF
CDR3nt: TGTGCCAGCAGCCCACAGGGGAAATACGGCTACACCTTC

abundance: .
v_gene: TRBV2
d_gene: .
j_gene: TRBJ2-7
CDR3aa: CASTSDHQVVRPEQYF
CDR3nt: TGTGCCAGCACCTCAGACCACCAAGTCGTCCGTCCCGAGCAGTACTTC

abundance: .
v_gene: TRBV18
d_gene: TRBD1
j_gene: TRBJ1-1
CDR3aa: CASSRDRGHTEAFF
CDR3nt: TGTGCCAGTTCCCGGGACAGGGGGCACACTGAAGCTTTCTTT

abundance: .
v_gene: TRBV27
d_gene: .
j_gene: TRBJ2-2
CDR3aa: CASSLVGANTGELFF
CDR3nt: TGTGCCAGCAGTTTAGTGGGGGCGAACACCGGGGAGCTGTTTTTT

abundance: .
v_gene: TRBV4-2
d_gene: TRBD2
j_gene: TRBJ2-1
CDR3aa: CASSQGSGRLMGEQFF
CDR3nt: TGTGCCAGCAGCCAAGGTAGCGGGAGGTTAATGGGTGAGCAGTTCTTC

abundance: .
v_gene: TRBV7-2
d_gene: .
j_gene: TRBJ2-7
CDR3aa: CASSLAFARIYEQYF
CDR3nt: TGTGCCAGCAGCTTAGCTTTCGCCAGGATCTACGAGCAGTACTTC

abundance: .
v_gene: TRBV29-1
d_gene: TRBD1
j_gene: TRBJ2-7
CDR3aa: CSVGQGGSYEQYF
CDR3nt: TGCAGCGTGGGACAGGGAGGATCCTACGAGCAGTACTTC

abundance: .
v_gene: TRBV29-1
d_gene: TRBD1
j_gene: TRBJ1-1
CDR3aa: CSVPGQGNVNTEAFF
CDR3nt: TGCAGCGTCCCGGGACAGGGGAACGTGAACACTGAAGCTTTCTTT

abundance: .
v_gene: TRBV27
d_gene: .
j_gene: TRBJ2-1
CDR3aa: CASSFLLPNEQFF
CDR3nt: TGTGCCAGCAGTTTCCTTTTACCCAATGAGCAGTTCTTC

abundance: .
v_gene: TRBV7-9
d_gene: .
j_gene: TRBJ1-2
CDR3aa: CASSSTGNSYGYTF
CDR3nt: TGTGCCAGCAGCTCAACAGGGAACTCCTATGGCTACACCTTC

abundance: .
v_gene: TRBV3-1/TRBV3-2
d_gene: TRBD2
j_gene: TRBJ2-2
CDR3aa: CASSQVAGGNTGELFF
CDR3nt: TGTGCCAGCAGCCAAGTAGCGGGGGGGAACACCGGGGAGCTGTTTTTT

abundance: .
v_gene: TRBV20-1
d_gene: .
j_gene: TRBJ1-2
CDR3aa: CRTLGEYGYTF
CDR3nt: TGCAGGACTCTTGGAGAGTATGGCTACACCTTC

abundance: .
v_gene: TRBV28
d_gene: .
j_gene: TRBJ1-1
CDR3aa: CASSLSGNTEAFF
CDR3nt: TGTGCCAGCAGTTTATCGGGGAACACTGAAGCTTTCTTT

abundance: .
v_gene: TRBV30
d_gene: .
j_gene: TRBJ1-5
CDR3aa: CAWSVGGNQPQHF
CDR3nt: TGTGCCTGGAGTGTAGGGGGAAATCAGCCCCAGCATTTT

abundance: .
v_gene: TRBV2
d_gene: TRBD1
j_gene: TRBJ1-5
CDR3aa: CASRDRGIGQPQHF
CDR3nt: TGTGCCAGCAGGGACAGGGGGATAGGGCAGCCCCAGCATTTT

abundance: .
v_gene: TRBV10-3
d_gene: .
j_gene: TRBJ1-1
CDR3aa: CAIRLGAGRVTEAFF
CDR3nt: TGTGCCATCAGATTAGGGGCAGGGCGGGTCACTGAAGCTTTCTTT

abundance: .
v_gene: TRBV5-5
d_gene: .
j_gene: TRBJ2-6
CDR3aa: CASSLKQEPSSGANVLTF
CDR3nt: TGTGCCAGCAGCTTAAAGCAAGAGCCCAGCTCTGGGGCCAACGTCCTGACTTTC

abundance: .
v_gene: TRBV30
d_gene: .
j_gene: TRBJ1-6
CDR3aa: CAWSRQGSSPLHF
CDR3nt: TGTGCCTGGAGTCGGCAGGGAAGTTCACCCCTCCACTTT

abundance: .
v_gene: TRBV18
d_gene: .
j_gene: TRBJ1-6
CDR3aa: CASSPPSSYNSPLHF
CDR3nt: TGTGCCAGCTCACCACCGAGCTCCTATAATTCACCCCTCCACTTT